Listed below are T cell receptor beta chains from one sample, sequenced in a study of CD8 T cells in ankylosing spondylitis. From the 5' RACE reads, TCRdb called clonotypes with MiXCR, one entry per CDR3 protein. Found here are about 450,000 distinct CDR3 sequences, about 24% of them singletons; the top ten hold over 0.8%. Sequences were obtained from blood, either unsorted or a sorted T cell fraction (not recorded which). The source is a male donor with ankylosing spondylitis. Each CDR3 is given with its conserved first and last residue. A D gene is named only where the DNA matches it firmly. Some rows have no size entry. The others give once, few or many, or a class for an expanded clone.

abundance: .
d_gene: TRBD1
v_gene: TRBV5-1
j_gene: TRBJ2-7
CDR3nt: TGCGCCAGCAGCAGGGACAGCCGAATTTCCTACGAGCAGTACTTC
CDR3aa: CASSRDSRISYEQYF

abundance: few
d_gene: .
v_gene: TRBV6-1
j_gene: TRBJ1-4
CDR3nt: TGTGCCAGCAGGCTCCAACCGGGACTGCGAAGTAAAAAACTGTTTTTT
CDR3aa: CASRLQPGLRSKKLFF

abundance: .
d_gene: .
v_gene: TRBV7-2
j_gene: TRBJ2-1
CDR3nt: TGTGCCAGCAGCTCCCAGGGAGGAATGGGCAATGAGCAGTTCTTC
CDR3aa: CASSSQGGMGNEQFF

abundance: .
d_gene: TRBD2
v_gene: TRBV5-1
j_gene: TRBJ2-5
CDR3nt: TGCGCCAGCAGCGGGACTAGCGGGATCGAGACCCAGTACTTC
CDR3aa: CASSGTSGIETQYF

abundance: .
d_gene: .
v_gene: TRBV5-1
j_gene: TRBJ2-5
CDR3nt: TGCGCCAGCAGCTTGTACGCGACCCAAGAGACCCAGTACTTC
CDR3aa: CASSLYATQETQYF

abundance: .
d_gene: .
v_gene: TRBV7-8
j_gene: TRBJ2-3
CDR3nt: TGTGCCAGCAGCTCTGCTTTCTCTAGCACAGATACGCAGTATTTT
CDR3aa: CASSSAFSSTDTQYF

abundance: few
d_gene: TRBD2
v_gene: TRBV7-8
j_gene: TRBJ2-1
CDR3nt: TGTGCCAGCAGCCGTAGCGGGAGGGCTTCCTACAATGAGCAGTTCTTC
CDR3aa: CASSRSGRASYNEQFF

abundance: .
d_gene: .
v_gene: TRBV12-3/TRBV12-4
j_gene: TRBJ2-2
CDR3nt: TGTGCCAGCAGCGGTTGGTCCGGGGAGCTGTTTTTT
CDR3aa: CASSGWSGELFF

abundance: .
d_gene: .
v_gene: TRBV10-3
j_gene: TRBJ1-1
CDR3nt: TGTGCCATCAGTAGGCAGGCTAACACTGAAGCTTTCTTT
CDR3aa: CAISRQANTEAFF

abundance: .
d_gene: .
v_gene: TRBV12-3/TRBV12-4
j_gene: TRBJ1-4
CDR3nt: TGTGCCAGCAGTCCAGGACCAGCGGAGGGGAATGAAAAACTGTTTTTT
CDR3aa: CASSPGPAEGNEKLFF

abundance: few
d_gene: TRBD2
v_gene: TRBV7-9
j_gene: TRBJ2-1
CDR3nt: TGTGCCAGCAGCTTAACGGCGGGAGGGACTGAGCAGTTCTTC
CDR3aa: CASSLTAGGTEQFF

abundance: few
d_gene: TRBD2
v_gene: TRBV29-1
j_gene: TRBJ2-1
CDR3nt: TGCAGCGGGAGCGGGGGGAATATAAATGAGCAGTTCTTC
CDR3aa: CSGSGGNINEQFF

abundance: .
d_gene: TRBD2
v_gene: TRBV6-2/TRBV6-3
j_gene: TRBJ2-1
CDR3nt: TGTGCCAGCAGTCCCGCCGGGCTAGCGGACTCCTACAATGAGCAGTTCTTC
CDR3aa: CASSPAGLADSYNEQFF

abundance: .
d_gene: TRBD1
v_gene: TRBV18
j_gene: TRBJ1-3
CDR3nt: TGTGCCAGCTCACCCGACAGGGCGGACACCATATATTTT
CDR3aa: CASSPDRADTIYF

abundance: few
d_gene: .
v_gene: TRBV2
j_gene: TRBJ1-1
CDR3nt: TGTGCCAGCAGTGAATCGGAGAAGATGAACACTGAAGCTTTCTTT
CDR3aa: CASSESEKMNTEAFF

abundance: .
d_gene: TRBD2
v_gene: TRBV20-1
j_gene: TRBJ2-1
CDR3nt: TGCAGTGCTCGAGGCGGGAGGGGAACCTACAATGAGCAGTTCTTC
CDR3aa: CSARGGRGTYNEQFF

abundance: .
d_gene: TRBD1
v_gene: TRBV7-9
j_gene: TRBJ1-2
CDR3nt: TGTGCCAGCCGAACACCGGGACAGGGGGACTATGGCTACACCTTC
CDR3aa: CASRTPGQGDYGYTF

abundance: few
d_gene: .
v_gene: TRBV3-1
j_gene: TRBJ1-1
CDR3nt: TGTGCCAGCAGCCCCAGCTCTGAGGCTCAAGCTTTCTTT
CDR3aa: CASSPSSEAQAFF

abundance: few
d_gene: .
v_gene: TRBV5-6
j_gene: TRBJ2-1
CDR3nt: TGTGCCAGCAATAGCGGTTCTTTGGGCATGGGGGAGTTCTTC
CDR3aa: CASNSGSLGMGEFF

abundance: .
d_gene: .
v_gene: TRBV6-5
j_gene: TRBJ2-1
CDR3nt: TGTGCCAGCAGTTCCAATCTAGCGCCTGCCTACAATGAGCAGTTCTTC
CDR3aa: CASSSNLAPAYNEQFF

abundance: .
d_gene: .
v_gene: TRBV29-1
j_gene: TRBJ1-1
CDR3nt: TGCAGCGTTGCGGGGGTGAACACTGAAGCTTTCTTT
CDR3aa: CSVAGVNTEAFF

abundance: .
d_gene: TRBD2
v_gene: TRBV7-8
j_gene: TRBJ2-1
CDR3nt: TGTGCCAGCAGCTTAGCACATCTAGCGGGAGCCTACAATGAGCAGTTCTTC
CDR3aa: CASSLAHLAGAYNEQFF

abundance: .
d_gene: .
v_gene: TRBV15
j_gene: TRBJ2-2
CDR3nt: TGTGCCACCAGCAGAGACCGGGTAGGAGGGGAGCTGTTTTTT
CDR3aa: CATSRDRVGGELFF

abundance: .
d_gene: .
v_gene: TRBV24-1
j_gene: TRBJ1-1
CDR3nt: TGTGCCACCAGTGATTTGGTTCTGGGGAACACTGAAGCTTTCTTT
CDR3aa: CATSDLVLGNTEAFF

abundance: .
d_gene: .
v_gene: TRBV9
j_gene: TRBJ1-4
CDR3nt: TGTGCCAGCAGCGTAGGAAGGGCAGGCAATGAAAAACTGTTTTTT
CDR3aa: CASSVGRAGNEKLFF

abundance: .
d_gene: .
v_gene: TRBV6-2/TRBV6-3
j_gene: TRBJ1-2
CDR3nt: TGTGCCAGCAGTTACCACAGGGATAGTGGCTACACCTTC
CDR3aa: CASSYHRDSGYTF

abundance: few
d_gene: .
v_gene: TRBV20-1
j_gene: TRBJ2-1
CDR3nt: TGCAGTGCCAGGGAGCCGGGAGCCAATGAGCAGTTCTTC
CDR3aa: CSAREPGANEQFF

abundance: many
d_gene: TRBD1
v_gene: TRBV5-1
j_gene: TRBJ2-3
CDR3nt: TGCGCCAGCAGCTTGGTGGGACAGATCACAGATACGCAGTATTTT
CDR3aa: CASSLVGQITDTQYF